This entry describes one T cell receptor beta chain. Antigen specificity is unknown. This specimen comes from a study of somatic mutations in cytotoxic T cells in rheumatoid arthritis. The wider study: Flow cytometry sorted some V beta antibody-stained T-cell populations to nearly 100% purity, V beta1+ cells among them being sequenced for TCRB.

Here immunoSEQ multiplex PCR was the method, and the copy in TCRdb shows in-frame clones only, minus some. The sample holds about 18,000 clones; 73% are singletons and the top ten take 20% to 25%. The CDR3 has 12 amino acids. The V and J ends lost 6 bases and 2 bases respectively, with 7 bases between them. Germline V gene lookup returns CDR1 MNHEY and CDR2 SVGAGI. Isolation of the CD4+ and CD8+ populations was accomplished via positive magnetic bead selection, with purity assessed by flow cytometry. General study points: Among roughly 71 patients, roughly 8 showed a largest CD8+ clone that surpassed 20% of CD8+ cells.

The chain employs TRBV6-5 and TRBJ1-2; D is uncertain. The TCR sequence derives from a woman between 55 and 75 years old in good health. Sequencing was performed on CD8+ T cells sorted from blood. Here the CDR3 DNA reads TGTGCCAGCAGGCCCCGGAACTATGGCTACACCTTC. Its translation is CASRPRNYGYTF.